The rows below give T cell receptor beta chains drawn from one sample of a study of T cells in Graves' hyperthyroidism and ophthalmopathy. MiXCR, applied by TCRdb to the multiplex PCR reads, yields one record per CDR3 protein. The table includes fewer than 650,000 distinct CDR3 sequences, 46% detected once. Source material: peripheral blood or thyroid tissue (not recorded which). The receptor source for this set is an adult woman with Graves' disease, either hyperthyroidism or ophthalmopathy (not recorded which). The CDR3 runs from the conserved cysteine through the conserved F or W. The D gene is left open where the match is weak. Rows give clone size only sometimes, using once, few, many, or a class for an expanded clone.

TGTGCCAGTAGATATCAGGGTACTGAAGCTTTCTTT CASRYQGTEAFF TRBJ1-1 - TRBV19 -
TGTGCCAGCAGCCCCCAGGACTGGGAAGAGACCCAGTACTTC CASSPQDWEETQYF TRBJ2-5 - TRBV7-7 -
TGTGCCAGCAGTCCTGCGGTGCGCACTGAAGCTTTCTTT CASSPAVRTEAFF TRBJ1-1 - TRBV12-3/TRBV12-4 many
TGTGCCAGCAGTGACTCGGGACACACTGAAGCTTTCTTT CASSDSGHTEAFF TRBJ1-1 - TRBV6-4 few
TGCAGCGTTGAAGGCTCCGACATAGGGTCCTACGAGCAGTACTTC CSVEGSDIGSYEQYF TRBJ2-7 - TRBV29-1 -
TGCAGTGCTAGCCCGGGACAGGGCACATATGGCTACACCTTC CSASPGQGTYGYTF TRBJ1-2 TRBD1 TRBV20-1 -
TGTGCCAGCAGCTTAGTCGCAGGGCAAGGAGGCCGTGAAAAACTGTTTTTT CASSLVAGQGGREKLFF TRBJ1-4 - TRBV7-2 -
TGCAGCGTTGATCCCGGTGAGACCCAGTACTTC CSVDPGETQYF TRBJ2-5 - TRBV29-1 few
TGTGCCCACAGGGGAGGGACCGGCAACGCGACCGTTGTTGGCTACACCTTC CAHRGGTGNATVVGYTF TRBJ1-2 TRBD1 TRBV7-6 many
TGCAGCGTGGAAGCTAACACCAACACCGGGGAGCTGTTTTTT CSVEANTNTGELFF TRBJ2-2 - TRBV29-1 few
TGTGCCAACCCGCCAACCGGGACCTATAATTCACCCCTCCACTTT CANPPTGTYNSPLHF TRBJ1-6 - TRBV2 -
TGCGCCAGCAGCCAAGAGCCACCGGGACAGGGCGATCAGCCCCAGCATTTT CASSQEPPGQGDQPQHF TRBJ1-5 TRBD1 TRBV4-3 few
TGTGCCAGCAGTTTGACAGGGGAGGGGAGCAATCAGCCCCAGCATTTT CASSLTGEGSNQPQHF TRBJ1-5 TRBD1 TRBV12-3/TRBV12-4 few
TGCAGTGCTAGACTCGACAGGGGGCGGCCCTACGAGCAGTACTTC CSARLDRGRPYEQYF TRBJ2-7 TRBD1 TRBV20-1 -
TGTGCCAGCAGCGTATCTACGGACGGGGGCTATGGCTACACCTTC CASSVSTDGGYGYTF TRBJ1-2 - TRBV9 once
TGTGCCAGTAGTTCCATACAGGGGAGGGAGCAGCCCCAGCATTTT CASSSIQGREQPQHF TRBJ1-5 TRBD1 TRBV19 many
TGTGCCAGCAGCTTAGAAGGCCTTTCATCCTACGAGCAGTACTTC CASSLEGLSSYEQYF TRBJ2-7 - TRBV7-8 many
TGTGCCACCAGTGATGACAGAGGCTATGGCTACACCATATATTTT CATSDDRGYGYTIYF TRBJ1-3 - TRBV24-1 once
TGCAGTGCTAGATCTGGGCGGGCTCAGCCCCAGCATTTT CSARSGRAQPQHF TRBJ1-5 - TRBV20-1 -
TGTGCCAGCAGCTCACGCAGGGAGTCGAACTATGGCTACACCTTC CASSSRRESNYGYTF TRBJ1-2 - TRBV7-2 few
TGCAGTGCTAGAGTGGGAGCTGATGAGACCCAGTACTTC CSARVGADETQYF TRBJ2-5 - TRBV20-1 -
TGTGCCAGCAGGGGGACTAGCGGGAGAGGGTCCGGGGAGCTGTTTTTT CASRGTSGRGSGELFF TRBJ2-2 TRBD2 TRBV25-1 -
TGTGCCATCAGCGAGGGTACAGGGTTGGATCAGCCCCAGCATTTT CAISEGTGLDQPQHF TRBJ1-5 - TRBV10-3 many
TGCAGTGCTACGGGAGCTAGCAATCAGCCCCAGCATTTT CSATGASNQPQHF TRBJ1-5 - TRBV20-1 -
TGTGCCAGCCAGCGGGAGGTCACTGAAGCTTTCTTT CASQREVTEAFF TRBJ1-1 - TRBV2 -
TGTGCCATCAGTCTACAGGGGAACACTGAAGCTTTCTTT CAISLQGNTEAFF TRBJ1-1 - TRBV10-3 -
TGTGCCACCGAAGGGAGGGCGGCAGAGACCCAGTACTTC CATEGRAAETQYF TRBJ2-5 TRBD2 TRBV24-1 -
TGTGCCAGCAGCGAGAGGACAGGGTCACCTAACTATGGCTACACCTTC CASSERTGSPNYGYTF TRBJ1-2 TRBD1 TRBV12-3/TRBV12-4 -
TGTGCCAGCAGTCAAGACAGGGGTCACACCGGGGAGCTGTTTTTT CASSQDRGHTGELFF TRBJ2-2 TRBD1 TRBV6-5 few
TGTGCCAGCAGGGGGTCGCAGGGGACCTACGAGCAGTACTTC CASRGSQGTYEQYF TRBJ2-7 - TRBV2 -
TGCGCCAGCAGCCCGTCGACAGGGCGTAATTCACCCCTCCACTTT CASSPSTGRNSPLHF TRBJ1-6 TRBD1 TRBV9 -
TGTGCCACCAGCAAGGACAGGGGGGCCCATGGCGAGCAGTACTTC CATSKDRGAHGEQYF TRBJ2-7 TRBD1 TRBV15 many
TGCAGCGTCGTAAGGGCAGATACGCAGTATTTT CSVVRADTQYF TRBJ2-3 - TRBV29-1 few
TGCAGTGCCGCAAGGGACAGGGGCTACGAGCAGTACTTC CSAARDRGYEQYF TRBJ2-7 TRBD1 TRBV20-1 -
TGTGCCAGCAGCTTAGGAGTGACAGGGGGCCCGGGGAGCAATCAGCCCCAGCATTTT CASSLGVTGGPGSNQPQHF TRBJ1-5 TRBD1 TRBV7-8 -
TGCAGTGCTAGGAGGGGGGGGCCGGGGACCCAGTACTTC CSARRGGPGTQYF TRBJ2-5 - TRBV20-1 -
TGTGCCAGCAGTTATTGGGAAGGGGGACAGCCCCAGCATTTT CASSYWEGGQPQHF TRBJ1-5 - TRBV13 -
TGTGCCAGCAGTGCCCAGACAGGCTATGGCTACACCTTC CASSAQTGYGYTF TRBJ1-2 - TRBV12-3/TRBV12-4 -
TGTGCCAGCACCCGATGGGGTAGCGGGAGAACCGGGGAGCTGTTTTTT CASTRWGSGRTGELFF TRBJ2-2 TRBD2 TRBV2 -
TGTGCCACCGGTGATACCGGGACAGAAGTTCGTGGCTACACCTTC CATGDTGTEVRGYTF TRBJ1-2 TRBD1 TRBV24-1 -
TGTGCCAGCAGTTTTGGTGGTACTGAAGCTTTCTTT CASSFGGTEAFF TRBJ1-1 - TRBV12-3/TRBV12-4 many
TGTGCCAGCAGCTTAGGCCCACAAGAGACCCAGTACTTC CASSLGPQETQYF TRBJ2-5 - TRBV7-2 many
TGTGCCAGGCGGGACAGGGGTGGCTCTGGGGCCAACGTCCTGACTTTC CARRDRGGSGANVLTF TRBJ2-6 TRBD1 TRBV6-5 -
TGTGCCAGCAGTCTCAGGAGTGAGTATACTGAAGCTTTCTTT CASSLRSEYTEAFF TRBJ1-1 - TRBV12-3/TRBV12-4 -
TGTGCCAGTAGTATCTTAGGGACAGGGGGCGGCAACTATGGCTACACCTTC CASSILGTGGGNYGYTF TRBJ1-2 TRBD1 TRBV19 many
TGCAGCGTTGAAGGGGGAGGGGGCTTCACTGAAGCTTTCTTT CSVEGGGGFTEAFF TRBJ1-1 TRBD1 TRBV29-1 -
TGTGCCAGCAGTCACGGACAATCACGGGAGACCCAGTACTTC CASSHGQSRETQYF TRBJ2-5 - TRBV12-3/TRBV12-4 many
TGTGCCAGCAGCCAAGATCGGCTACCGTTTACCCACTTC CASSQDRLPFTHF TRBJ2-7 - TRBV3-1 few
TGTGCCACCAGTGATAGATATGGCTACACCTTC CATSDRYGYTF TRBJ1-2 - TRBV24-1 few